One and the same sample provided the 2 T cell receptor beta chains below, sequenced in a study of graft-versus-host responses after intestinal transplantation. Assay: immunoSEQ multiplex PCR; the TCRdb copy retains only in-frame clones and omits some. The table shows tens of thousands of clones, with nearly 85% occurring only once. For these receptors, no antigen is known. Material: unstimulated CD4+ T cells sorted from spleen or lymph node cells, obtained before transplant. These receptors came from a human donor who was the organ donor for an intestinal transplant.

The rearrangement joins TRBV7-6 to TRBJ2-1; TRBD1 might be the D (5 bases). Germline V lookup: CDR1 SGHVS, CDR2 FNYEAQ. The V end lost 7 bases, the J end lost 6 bases, and 13 bases lay between the germline ends. The CDR3 contains 13 residues. Here the CDR3 reads CASNSPGLNEQFF. The CDR3 coding sequence is TGTGCCAGCAACTCCCCAGGGCTCAATGAGCAGTTCTTC.

CDR3 sequence (DNA): TGTGCCAGCAGCATGGACAGATACAATGAGCAGTTCTTC. This codes for CASSMDRYNEQFF. The chain links TRBV5-6 to TRBJ2-1, with D maybe TRBD1 (6 bases). Germline loops: CDR1 SGHDT, CDR2 YYEEEE. V gave up 4 bases and J gave up 4 bases, with 9 bases separating them. The CDR3 is 13 residues long.